This T cell receptor beta chain was documented in a study of cytomegalovirus exposure and HLA in healthy donors. Study-wide context: According to later analysis, the same platform produced the roughly 120 validation and several hundred first-cohort repertoires. The study's findings and limits: Rarity marked most TCR sequences, yet some public TCRs occurred in many donors. Within the 90 to 150 validation repertoires, first-cohort TCR clusters tended to co-occur, according to a later analysis.

Profiled with immunoSEQ multiplex PCR; TCRdb holds only in-frame clones, not every one. The sample has roughly 190,000 clones; roughly 86% are singletons. V trimming: 3 bases; J trimming: 3 bases; junction bases outside the gene matches: 4. The CDR3 totals 14 residues. Germline CDR1 and CDR2: KGHSH and LQKENI. As regards this clone: Its antigen is unidentified. The sample holds other DNA sequences that translate to the same CDR3.

The source is a man aged 30 to 39 in good health and CMV-seropositive. The sequencing sample was made of PBMCs. The chain recombines TRBV18 with TRBJ2-7, with 8 bases fitting TRBD1. As DNA, the CDR3 is TGTGCCAGCTCACCTACTACAGGGGGCTACGAGCAGTACTTC. Protein sequence: CASSPTTGGYEQYF.